The 29 T cell receptor beta chains listed next were all sequenced from one sample in a study of control samples from healthy donors and cancer patients. Using immunoSEQ multiplex PCR, the repertoire was profiled, and TCRdb retains in-frame clones only, with some absent. The sample has over 150,000 clones; 94% are singletons. The specimen sequenced was blood. These receptors were taken from a woman under 30 in good health.

V and J are TRBV10-2 and TRBJ1-2, with D possibly TRBD1 on 5 matching bases. V lost 8 bases, J lost 5 bases, and 12 bases lay in between. The CDR3 sequence is 12 residues long. Germline lookup yields CDR1 WSHSY and CDR2 SAAADI. CDR3 sequence (DNA): TGCGCCAGCCTCGGGACGGCATATGGCTACACCTTC. It is translated as CASLGTAYGYTF.

The CDR3 here is CASSLSQDYGYTF. Written as DNA, the CDR3 is TGTGCCAGCAGTTTATCCCAAGATTATGGCTACACCTTC. This chain links TRBV28 with TRBJ1-2; D ambiguous. This CDR3 contains 13 residues. V was clipped by 1 base and J by 5 bases, with 8 bases between them. The V gene's germline CDR1 is MDHEN and CDR2 SYDVKM.

V usage is TRBV29-1 and J usage is TRBJ1-1; the D is unclear. Germline V lookup: CDR1 SQVTM, CDR2 ANQGSEA. Between the trimmed V and J ends, which lost 4 bases and 3 bases, there was a span of 3 bases. The CDR3 has 10 amino acids. CDR3: CSVVDTEAFF. CDR3 DNA sequence: TGCAGCGTTGTGGACACTGAAGCTTTCTTT.

This chain joins TRBV12-3 or TRBV12-4 and TRBJ1-1; 7 bases align to TRBD1. The CDR3 contains 12 residues. The junction had 4 bases not matched to a gene; V was cut back by 5 bases and J by 7 bases. In nucleotides, the CDR3 is TGTGCCAGCAGTCGACAGGGAAGTGAAGCTTTCTTT. This sequence encodes CASSRQGSEAFF.

The chain links TRBV6-2 or TRBV6-3 to TRBJ2-1, with D tentatively TRBD1 (6 bases). Per germline, CDR1 MNHEY and CDR2 SVGEGT. The V gene lost 0 bases and the J gene lost 0 bases, with 12 bases spanning the gap. This CDR3 comprises 17 residues. Here the CDR3 reads CASSYSNRGSSYNEQFF. The CDR3, as DNA: TGTGCCAGCAGTTACTCGAATAGGGGGAGCTCCTACAATGAGCAGTTCTTC.

J is TRBJ2-3 and V is TRBV6-6; possible D gene TRBD1, 5 bases. The CDR3 spans 14 residues. CDR1 and CDR2 (germline): MNHNY, SVGAGI (reference sequence). The V end lost 7 bases, the J end lost 1 base, and 12 bases lay between the germline ends. The CDR3 here is CASTEGVGTDTQYF. CDR3 coding DNA: TGTGCCAGCACCGAAGGGGTCGGCACAGATACGCAGTATTTT.

This chain uses TRBV28 with TRBJ2-1, with D maybe TRBD2 (6 bases). Germline CDR1 is MDHEN and CDR2 is SYDVKM. The ends were cut back, 8 bases at V and 4 bases at J, with 21 bases in the middle. CDR3 length: 16 amino acids. CDR3 bases: TGTGCCAGCTCGATTGAGCGGGTCTTGCTATACAATGAGCAGTTCTTC. Protein sequence: CASSIERVLLYNEQFF.

The V call is TRBV6-5, the J call TRBJ1-2, with a tentative D call TRBD1 (5 bases). With 8 bases removed from V and 2 bases from J, the gap between germline ends came to 15 bases. CDR1 and CDR2 (germline): MNHEY, SVGAGI. The CDR3 spans 14 residues. CDR3 residues: CASGRQSDNYGYTF. The DNA for the CDR3 is TGTGCCAGCGGCCGACAGTCGGACAACTATGGCTACACCTTC.

The genes are TRBV13 and TRBJ2-2; tentative D call: TRBD1 (5 bases). The CDR3 is 13 amino acids. In germline, CDR1 is PRHDT, CDR2 FYEKMQ (reference sequence). V lost 4 bases and J 7 bases, leaving 10 bases between the germline ends. CDR3 bases: TGTGCCAGCAGCTACCAGACAGACGGGGAGCTGTTTTTT. Its protein product is CASSYQTDGELFF.

This chain joins TRBV6-5 and TRBJ1-4, with 7 bases lining up with TRBD1. The ends lost 5 bases at V and 8 bases at J; junction bases unmatched: 11. There are 15 residues in the CDR3. Germline V gives CDR1 MNHEY, CDR2 SVGAGI. Here the CDR3 reads CASSQYRGRNEKLFF. CDR3 sequence (DNA): TGTGCCAGCAGTCAGTACAGGGGACGTAACGAAAAACTGTTTTTT.

J is TRBJ2-5 and V is TRBV6-2 or TRBV6-3; 8 bases map to TRBD1. V was clipped by 5 bases and J by 5 bases; unmatched bases: 4. Germline assignment: CDR1 MNHEY and CDR2 SVGEGT. The CDR3 totals 13 residues. The CDR3 DNA is TGTGCCAGCAGTGACAGGGGTGTTGAGACCCAGTACTTC. This codes for CASSDRGVETQYF.

This chain joins TRBV9 and TRBJ1-1; no definite D call. Germline-derived CDR1 and CDR2 are SGDLS and YYNGEE. V shed 0 bases and J shed 6 bases, with 12 bases lying between them. This CDR3 has 14 residues. CDR3 in amino acids: CASSVGGTGAEAFF. As DNA, the CDR3 is TGTGCCAGCAGCGTAGGGGGAACCGGGGCTGAAGCTTTCTTT.

This clone appeared a single time. The J gene is TRBJ1-5, the V gene TRBV6-4; TRBD1 is a possible D gene (5 bases). This CDR3 spans 17 amino acids. Trimming removed 2 bases at V and 3 bases at J, with 17 bases between. Germline CDR1 reads MRHNA; CDR2 reads SNTAGT. CDR3 sequence (DNA): TGTGCCAGCAGTGACCCGCCGGTGGGGGTCGACAATCAGCCCCAGCATTTT. This sequence encodes CASSDPPVGVDNQPQHF.

The chain couples TRBV6-5 to TRBJ1-4; D is uncertain. The V end lost 6 bases, the J end lost 8 bases, and 16 bases lay between the germline ends. The germline CDR1 and CDR2 sequences are MNHEY and SVGAGI. The CDR3 is 14 residues long. The CDR3 DNA reads as TGTGCCAGCAGGCAGACTACTCCAAGGGAAAAACTGTTTTTT. Protein product: CASRQTTPREKLFF.

The chain has TRBV15 and TRBJ1-3; D unclear. The CDR3 runs to 16 residues. Germline assignment: CDR1 LNHNV and CDR2 YYDKDF (reference sequence). The V and J ends lost 0 bases and 1 base respectively, with 10 bases between them. The CDR3 region is CATSRDPTFSGNTIYF. The CDR3 DNA sequence: TGTGCCACCAGCAGAGATCCGACCTTTTCTGGAAACACCATATATTTT.

The V call is TRBV6-2 or TRBV6-3, the J call TRBJ1-2; perhaps TRBD1 as D (5 bases). The germline V gene encodes CDR1 MNHEY and CDR2 SVGEGT. This CDR3 has 15 amino acids. The ends were cut back, 6 bases at V and 2 bases at J, with 16 bases in the middle. The CDR3 DNA sequence: TGTGCCAGCAGCCTTTCCGGGGGAATCAACTATGGCTACACCTTC. Its translation is CASSLSGGINYGYTF.

The rearrangement joins TRBV27 to TRBJ2-3; weak D call: TRBD1 (6 bases). The germline gives CDR1 MNHEY, CDR2 SMNVEV (reference sequence). CDR3 length: 15 residues. The germline V and J ends were trimmed by 6 bases and 3 bases, with 16 bases remaining between them. The DNA of the CDR3 is TGTGCCAGCAGCGGGACACGGGTTTTGACAGATACGCAGTATTTT. It yields the protein CASSGTRVLTDTQYF.

Only one count was recorded for this clone. The chain carries TRBV6-5 and TRBJ1-4, with D perhaps TRBD1 (6 bases). Germline V CDR1 and CDR2: MNHEY, SVGAGI. The CDR3 extends over 14 amino acids. V lost 5 bases and J 5 bases, leaving 12 bases between the germline ends. Written as DNA, the CDR3 is TGTGCCAGCAGTCGACAGGTAGCAAATGAAAAACTGTTTTTT. It is translated as CASSRQVANEKLFF.

The V and J genes are TRBV3-1 (or the pseudogene TRBV3-2) and TRBJ1-2; maybe TRBD1 (6 bases). CDR3 length: 14 residues. V was trimmed by 4 bases and J by 0 bases, leaving 9 bases between them. Looked up from germline, CDR1 is LGHDT and CDR2 is YNNKEL (reference sequence). The CDR3 is CASSRQDTNYGYTF. DNA for the CDR3: TGTGCCAGCAGCCGACAGGATACTAACTATGGCTACACCTTC.

V usage is TRBV13 and J usage is TRBJ1-2; D remains unclear. Germline V gene data show CDR1 as PRHDT and CDR2 as FYEKMQ (reference sequence). This CDR3 has 15 residues. V gave up 0 bases and J gave up 1 base, with 9 bases separating them. The chain's CDR3 is CASSLGGSVNYGYTF. CDR3 DNA: TGTGCCAGCAGCTTAGGAGGTAGCGTTAACTATGGCTACACCTTC.

The J gene is TRBJ1-2, the V gene TRBV28; possible D gene TRBD1, 6 bases. CDR3 length equals 14 residues. CDR1 and CDR2 from the germline V gene are MDHEN and SYDVKM. The ends were cut back, 5 bases at V and 8 bases at J, with 18 bases in the middle. CDR3 protein: CASSLNMGARGYTF. In DNA form, the CDR3 reads TGTGCCAGCAGTCTCAACATGGGGGCTCGGGGCTACACCTTC.

The chain couples TRBV7-8 to TRBJ1-5, with a possible D match to TRBD1 (5 bases). Germline CDR1 is SGHVS and CDR2 is FQNEAQ. The V end lost 1 base, the J end lost 1 base, and 11 bases lay between the germline ends. This CDR3 comprises 16 residues. CDR3 DNA: TGTGCCAGCAGCTTAGAGGGACTGATCAGCAATCAGCCCCAGCATTTT. This encodes CASSLEGLISNQPQHF.

V gene TRBV27 combines with J gene TRBJ2-1, with TRBD2 matching over 9 bases. This CDR3 region has 14 residues. Germline trimming cut 9 bases from V and 4 bases from J; bases unmatched to any gene: 7. CDR1 is MNHEY, CDR2 SMNVEV, per germline (reference sequence). The CDR3 protein is CARDPSGTYNEQFF. CDR3 sequence (DNA): TGTGCCAGGGACCCTAGCGGGACTTACAATGAGCAGTTCTTC.

CDR3 bases: TGCGCCAGCAGCCAAAGGGGGGGGTTGGAAGAAAAGACTGAAGCTTTCTTT. Protein sequence: CASSQRGGLEEKTEAFF. This chain links TRBV4-1 with TRBJ1-1, with D perhaps TRBD1 (6 bases). Germline loops: CDR1 MGHRA, CDR2 YSYEKL. V was clipped by 2 bases and J by 5 bases, with 21 bases between them. This CDR3 is 17 amino acids long.

The rearrangement links TRBV6-2 or TRBV6-3 to TRBJ1-3; D remains unclear. Per the germline V gene, CDR1 is MNHEY and CDR2 is SVGEGT. V was trimmed by 4 bases and J by 0 bases, leaving 4 bases between them. The CDR3 runs to 13 residues. CDR3 sequence: CASSWGSGNTIYF. CDR3 DNA sequence: TGTGCCAGCAGTTGGGGCTCTGGAAACACCATATATTTT.

The chain is built from TRBV27 and TRBJ2-7, with D tentatively TRBD1 (5 bases). Trimming shortened V by 3 bases and J by 0 bases, and 12 bases separated the two germline ends. This CDR3 has 15 amino acids. Germline CDR1 MNHEY, CDR2 SMNVEV (reference sequence). The CDR3 loop reads CASSFGQGPSYEQYF. The CDR3 DNA follows: TGTGCCAGCAGTTTCGGGCAGGGCCCCTCCTACGAGCAGTACTTC.

The chain links TRBV7-6 to TRBJ1-1; D uncertain. This CDR3 is built from 17 residues. Trimming shortened V by 1 base and J by 1 base, and 16 bases separated the two germline ends. Germline V lookup: CDR1 SGHVS, CDR2 FNYEAQ. The CDR3: CASSLVMRGLQNTEAFF. CDR3 DNA: TGTGCCAGCAGCTTAGTTATGCGGGGATTACAGAACACTGAAGCTTTCTTT.

This rearrangement joins TRBV27 to TRBJ1-5, with D tentatively TRBD1 (5 bases). V lost 6 bases to trimming and J lost 1 base, with 7 bases between them. There are 13 residues in the CDR3. Germline values: CDR1 MNHEY, CDR2 SMNVEV (reference sequence). The CDR3 reads CASSRASNQPQHF. For the CDR3, the DNA is TGTGCCAGCAGCAGGGCGAGCAATCAGCCCCAGCATTTT.

This clone was observed once. Here the CDR3 reads CASSSSGSPDTQYF. The CDR3 coding sequence is TGTGCCAGCAGCTCTAGCGGGAGCCCAGATACGCAGTATTTT. The chain is built from TRBV7-9 and TRBJ2-3, with 10 bases matching TRBD2. After removal of 4 bases from V and 4 bases from J, the junction contained 2 bases not matched to a gene. CDR1 SEHNR and CDR2 FQNEAQ come from the germline V gene (reference sequence). The CDR3 spans 14 residues.